The 30 T cell receptor beta chains reported below all come from one sample, sequenced in a study of response to subunit inactivated influenza vaccine. A single record per CDR3 protein comes from TCRdb applying MiXCR to the RT-PCR reads. This sample has 800,000 to 1,000,000 distinct CDR3 sequences, with approximately 21% found just once. The specimen was PBMCs from blood, collected about 5 days after vaccination. All receptors derive from a man aged 50 to 59 who received an inactivated influenza vaccine.

V gene TRBV20-1 combines with J gene TRBJ2-7; 8 positions match TRBD2. This CDR3 spans 14 amino acids. After removal of 0 bases from V and 0 bases from J, the junction contained 1 base not matched to a gene. Germline V gene sequence: CDR1 DFQATT, CDR2 SNEGSKA (reference sequence). This CDR3 is CSARERGASYEQYF. CDR3 in DNA: TGCAGTGCTAGAGAGCGGGGGGCCTCCTACGAGCAGTACTTC.

This clonotype was found many times. The chain couples TRBV6-2 or TRBV6-3 to TRBJ2-7, with D possibly matching TRBD1 (5 bases). Germline CDR1 MNHEY, CDR2 SVGEGT. The CDR3 is 13 residues long. V lost 2 bases, J lost 2 bases, and 7 bases lay in between. CDR3 residues: CASSYRGTYEQYF. As DNA, the CDR3 is TGTGCCAGCAGTTACAGGGGAACCTACGAGCAGTACTTC.

This clonotype came up many times. The J gene is TRBJ2-5, the V gene TRBV24-1; TRBD1 is a possible D gene (5 bases). CDR1 is KGHDR and CDR2 is SFDVKD in the germline V gene. Between the trimmed V and J ends, which lost 7 bases and 0 bases, there was a span of 11 bases. This CDR3 has 14 amino acids. CDR3: CATSDDSYQETQYF. CDR3 nucleotide sequence: TGTGCCACCAGCGACGACAGCTACCAAGAGACCCAGTACTTC.

This clonotype turned up a few times. The chain couples TRBV7-9 to TRBJ2-5, with a tentative D call TRBD1 (6 bases). Germline CDR1 and CDR2: SEHNR and FQNEAQ (reference sequence). V gave up 6 bases and J gave up 4 bases, with 15 bases separating them. The CDR3 runs to 14 residues. CDR3 sequence reads: CASRSADRTETQYF. In DNA, the CDR3 is TGTGCCAGCAGATCGGCCGACAGGACAGAGACCCAGTACTTC.

The rearrangement joins TRBV11-2 to TRBJ1-2, with unresolved D. Germline-derived CDR1 and CDR2 are SGHAT and FQNNGV. V was trimmed by 6 bases and J by 4 bases, leaving 12 bases between them. This CDR3 comprises 13 residues. CDR3 sequence: CASRSDLSYGYTF. CDR3 nucleotide sequence: TGTGCCAGCAGATCGGACCTGTCCTATGGCTACACCTTC.

This clonotype was counted only a few times. The chain employs TRBV7-2 and TRBJ2-7, with D unresolved. The CDR3 runs to 12 residues. The V and J ends lost 5 bases and 3 bases respectively, with 8 bases between them. Germline V gene lookup returns CDR1 SGHTA and CDR2 FQGNSA. The CDR3 coding sequence is TGTGCCAGCAGCCAACACGGCTACGAGCAGTACTTC. Residues: CASSQHGYEQYF.

At least ten counts were recorded for this clonotype. The chain's CDR3 is CATSDLQGREQFF. The CDR3 DNA reads as TGTGCCACCAGTGATCTACAGGGTCGCGAGCAGTTCTTC. The chain is built from TRBV24-1 and TRBJ2-1; a possible D gene is TRBD1 (6 bases). V gave up 3 bases and J gave up 10 bases, with 12 bases separating them. There are 13 residues in the CDR3. Looked up from germline, CDR1 is KGHDR and CDR2 is SFDVKD.

This clonotype was seen a few times. This chain connects TRBV9 to TRBJ1-1; the D gene is possibly TRBD1 (5 bases). The CDR3 covers 12 residues. Germline CDR1 SGDLS, CDR2 YYNGEE. V lost 2 bases, J lost 8 bases, and 10 bases lay in between. The CDR3 region is CASSVGGGEAFF. The DNA for the CDR3 is TGTGCCAGCAGCGTGGGGGGGGGAGAAGCTTTCTTT. The full variable domain, rest sourced from reference TRBV9 and TRBJ1-1, is DSGVTQTPKHLITATGQRVTLRCSPRSGDLSVYWYQQSLDQGLQFLIQYYNGEERAKGNILERFSAQQFPDLHSELNLSSLELGDSALYFCASSVGGGEAFFGQGTRLTVV.

The chain combines TRBV5-1 with TRBJ2-5, with D perhaps TRBD2 (6 bases). CDR1 SGHRS and CDR2 YFSETQ come from the germline V gene. Trimming pared 0 bases from V and 5 bases from J, leaving 17 bases between. CDR3 size: 16 residues. CDR3 sequence reads: CASSLAGTPSGETQYF. The CDR3 DNA reads as TGCGCCAGCAGCTTGGCCGGGACTCCCAGTGGGGAGACCCAGTACTTC.

The chain joins TRBV7-9 to TRBJ2-7; 9 nucleotides agree with TRBD2. Germline V lookup: CDR1 SEHNR, CDR2 FQNEAQ (reference sequence). The CDR3 runs to 16 residues. Trimming removed 6 bases from V and 0 bases from J; junction bases left unmatched: 9. The CDR3 DNA sequence: TGTGCCAGCAGTTTGTCTGGGGGACTAGCCTCCTACGAGCAGTACTTC. Amino acids: CASSLSGGLASYEQYF.

At least ten counts were recorded for this clonotype. The chain couples TRBV4-3 to TRBJ2-1, with a possible D match to TRBD2 (5 bases). The CDR3 is 18 residues long. The ends were cut back, 0 bases at V and 5 bases at J, with 20 bases in the middle. Germline CDR1 and CDR2: LGHNA and YSLEER. The CDR3 DNA reads as TGCGCCAGCAGCCAAGATCTCAGAGCGGACTCGGGGAACAATGAGCAGTTCTTC. Translating it yields CASSQDLRADSGNNEQFF.

This clonotype was detected only a few times. The V and J genes are TRBV7-6 and TRBJ2-2, with TRBD1 matching 8 bases. CDR3 length equals 15 residues. Germline CDR1 is SGHVS and CDR2 is FNYEAQ. V was clipped by 4 bases and J by 0 bases; unmatched bases: 1. CDR3 region: CASSWGQANTGELFF. The CDR3 DNA reads TGTGCCAGCAGCTGGGGACAGGCGAACACCGGGGAGCTGTTTTTT.

This clonotype was counted between two and nine times. The chain has TRBV4-3 and TRBJ2-3, with TRBD2 as a possible D gene (6 bases). CDR1 and CDR2 (germline): LGHNA, YSLEER. The CDR3 is 16 amino acids. V shed 3 bases and J shed 5 bases, with 18 bases lying between them. The CDR3 sequence: CASSHTLGTLRDTQYF. CDR3 DNA sequence: TGCGCCAGCAGCCACACCCTCGGGACTTTGCGAGATACGCAGTATTTT.

The rearrangement uses TRBV7-8 and TRBJ2-7; 9 nucleotides line up with TRBD1. The junction had 9 bases not matched to a gene; V was cut back by 2 bases and J by 1 base. Germline V gives CDR1 SGHVS, CDR2 FQNEAQ. CDR3 length: 17 amino acids. The DNA of the CDR3 is TGTGCCAGCAGCTTATCCTTGTTAGGGACAGGGTCCTACGAGCAGTACTTC. It codes for CASSLSLLGTGSYEQYF.

V gene TRBV10-3 combines with J gene TRBJ2-7, with 7 bases identical to TRBD2. V dropped 3 bases and J dropped 2; count of bases not matched to a gene: 7. The V gene's germline CDR1 is ENHRY and CDR2 SYGVKD. This CDR3 is 15 amino acids long. The CDR3, as DNA: TGTGCCATCAGTGATGGGCGGGGGATGGCCTACGAGCAGTACTTC. It yields the protein CAISDGRGMAYEQYF.

The genes are TRBV6-2 or TRBV6-3 and TRBJ1-5, with a possible D match to TRBD1 (5 bases). Germline lookup yields CDR1 MNHEY and CDR2 SVGEGT. This CDR3 is built from 16 residues. The V and J ends lost 6 bases and 7 bases respectively, with 22 bases between them. The CDR3: CASSPPPGSRGQPQHF. The CDR3 DNA reads TGTGCCAGCAGCCCACCCCCGGGCAGCCGGGGGCAGCCCCAGCATTTT.

This clonotype occurred many times. The chain recombines TRBV12-3 or TRBV12-4 with TRBJ2-1, with 9 bases identical to TRBD1. This CDR3 comprises 15 residues. Trimming removed 6 bases from V and 5 bases from J; junction bases left unmatched: 8. CDR3 DNA: TGTGCCAGCAGGTATACGGGGACAGGGAACAATGAGCAGTTCTTC. It yields the protein CASRYTGTGNNEQFF.

This clonotype has a handful of counts. V gene TRBV20-1 combines with J gene TRBJ1-4; D is unclear. The CDR3 runs 16 residues. Looked up from germline, CDR1 is DFQATT and CDR2 is SNEGSKA (reference sequence). Trimming left V 0 bases short and J 7 bases short, with 18 bases between. DNA of the CDR3: TGCAGTGCTAGAGAGGGCGGCGTATCGTTTCGTGAAAAACTGTTTTTT. It codes for CSAREGGVSFREKLFF.

The rearrangement joins TRBV20-1 to TRBJ2-1; D unresolved. From germline, CDR1 is DFQATT and CDR2 SNEGSKA (reference sequence). The CDR3 length is 15 residues. V gave up 5 bases and J gave up 3 bases, with 17 bases separating them. Here the CDR3 DNA reads TGCAGTGCTGGCCGTGGGGTGGGGTTCTACAATGAGCAGTTCTTC. Translating gives CSAGRGVGFYNEQFF.

The chain recombines TRBV29-1 with TRBJ2-3, with unresolved D. Looked up from germline, CDR1 is SQVTM and CDR2 is ANQGSEA. The V end lost 1 base, the J end lost 6 bases, and 8 bases lay between the germline ends. The CDR3 length is 12 residues. CDR3 DNA sequence: TGCAGCGTTGAAGGGGCCAAGGATACGCAGTATTTT. As protein: CSVEGAKDTQYF.

The rearrangement links TRBV20-1 to TRBJ2-2; 9 positions agree with TRBD2. The V and J ends lost 0 bases and 7 bases, in that order; junction bases with no gene match: 15. The germline CDR1 and CDR2 sequences are DFQATT and SNEGSKA (reference sequence). The CDR3 spans 18 residues. For the CDR3, the DNA is TGCAGTGCTAGAGATCCAAAGGGGGTAGCGGGAGCTTTCGGGGAGCTGTTTTTT. Protein: CSARDPKGVAGAFGELFF.

With respect to this clonotype: It may be a read error: a sequence one base away is much more abundant. The rearrangement links TRBV12-3 or TRBV12-4 to TRBJ2-2, with D possibly matching TRBD1 (6 bases). Trimming left V 5 bases short and J 6 bases short, with 10 bases between. The CDR3 extends over 13 amino acids. This CDR3 reads CASSLKGAGELFF. CDR3 sequence (DNA): TGTGCCAGCAGTCTTAAGGGGGCCGGGGAGCTGTTTTTT.

The chain recombines TRBV12-5 with TRBJ2-1; no clear D gene. The CDR3 extends over 16 amino acids. Per germline, CDR1 LGHNT and CDR2 FRNRAP. Trimming took 0 bases from V and 4 from J, leaving 13 bases between them. CDR3 protein: CASGLVTGTTYNEQFF. In DNA form, the CDR3 reads TGTGCTAGTGGTTTGGTTACCGGTACGACGTACAATGAGCAGTTCTTC.

This clonotype was seen only a few times. This chain links TRBV30 with TRBJ2-1; maybe TRBD2 (6 bases). Per germline, CDR1 GTSNPN and CDR2 SVGIG (reference sequence). V dropped 2 bases and J dropped 8 bases, with 16 bases sitting between them. The CDR3 loop spans 14 amino acids. CDR3 nucleotides: TGTGCCTGGAGTAACTCCGGGACTGGGGATGAGCAGTTCTTC. Protein: CAWSNSGTGDEQFF.

A remark on this clonotype: A read error may account for a junction end that differs from germline. J is TRBJ1-1 and V is TRBV12-3 or TRBV12-4, with D unresolved. The CDR3 loop spans 12 amino acids. CDR3 nucleotides: TGTGCCTGCAGCCCGACATCTACTGAAGCTTTCTTT. Translated, it gives CACSPTSTEAFF.

The CDR3 is CASSFKSTPFPVNTEAFF. The CDR3 DNA sequence: TGTGCCAGCAGTTTTAAATCCACTCCTTTCCCCGTGAACACTGAAGCTTTCTTT. The gene calls are TRBV27 and TRBJ1-1; no reliable D call. The V end was cut by 3 bases, the J end by 0 bases, with 20 bases between. Germline-derived CDR1 and CDR2 are MNHEY and SMNVEV (reference sequence). The CDR3 extends over 18 amino acids.

A few counts support this clonotype. V and J are TRBV12-3 or TRBV12-4 and TRBJ2-2; 8 positions agree with TRBD2. V lost 7 bases to trimming and J lost 5 bases; unmatched junction nucleotides: 9. There are 15 residues in the CDR3. In DNA, the CDR3 is TGTGCCAGCACCCCGGCGGGGGGTTGGACCGGGGAGCTGTTTTTT. This gives the protein CASTPAGGWTGELFF.

This clonotype came up many times. The chain joins TRBV28 to TRBJ2-1; 8 bases map to TRBD2. The CDR3 loop spans 15 amino acids. CDR1 is MDHEN and CDR2 is SYDVKM in the germline V gene. V dropped 4 bases and J dropped 9; count of bases not matched to a gene: 11. The CDR3 here is CASSWTWRGVGEQFF. Here the CDR3 DNA reads TGTGCCAGCAGTTGGACTTGGCGGGGGGTCGGTGAGCAGTTCTTC.

The CDR3 reads CASSYSIAGGPYNEQFF. CDR3 coding DNA: TGTGCCAGCAGTTACTCAATAGCGGGGGGCCCTTACAATGAGCAGTTCTTC. The V gene is TRBV6-5, the J gene TRBJ2-1, with 10 bases lining up with TRBD2. This CDR3 is 17 amino acids long. Trimming took 0 bases from V and 4 from J; bases not matched to a gene: 6. The germline gives CDR1 MNHEY, CDR2 SVGAGI.

This clonotype was observed a handful of times. A clone one base away is much larger, so this may be a read error. This chain links TRBV30 with TRBJ2-3, with 9 bases fitting TRBD2. The germline V gene has CDR1 GTSNPN and CDR2 SVGIG (reference sequence). V lost 6 bases to trimming and J lost 1 base; unmatched junction nucleotides: 5. The CDR3 is 14 residues long. CDR3 sequence: CACSLAGGTDTQYF. The CDR3 nucleotides are TGTGCCTGCAGCTTAGCGGGGGGCACAGATACGCAGTATTTT.